This record looks at one T cell receptor (beta chain) sequence and its context. The data were obtained in a study of T cells in localized non-small cell lung cancer. The CDR3 consists of 15 residues. The germline gives CDR1 KGHSH, CDR2 LQKENI. V lost 0 bases, J lost 4 bases, and 4 bases stayed unmatched. Profiled with immunoSEQ multiplex PCR; TCRdb holds only in-frame clones, not every one. The table includes roughly 17,000 clones, around 80% detected once. Here the sequenced sample was peripheral blood, taken before any cancer treatment. This chain links TRBV18 with TRBJ2-5; TRBD2 matches at 8 bases. The source is a male donor aged 60 or over with stage III lung adenocarcinoma. The CDR3 nucleotides read TGTGCCAGCTCACCACCGTCCGGGGGGGGAGAGACCCAGTACTTC. It is translated as CASSPPSGGGETQYF.